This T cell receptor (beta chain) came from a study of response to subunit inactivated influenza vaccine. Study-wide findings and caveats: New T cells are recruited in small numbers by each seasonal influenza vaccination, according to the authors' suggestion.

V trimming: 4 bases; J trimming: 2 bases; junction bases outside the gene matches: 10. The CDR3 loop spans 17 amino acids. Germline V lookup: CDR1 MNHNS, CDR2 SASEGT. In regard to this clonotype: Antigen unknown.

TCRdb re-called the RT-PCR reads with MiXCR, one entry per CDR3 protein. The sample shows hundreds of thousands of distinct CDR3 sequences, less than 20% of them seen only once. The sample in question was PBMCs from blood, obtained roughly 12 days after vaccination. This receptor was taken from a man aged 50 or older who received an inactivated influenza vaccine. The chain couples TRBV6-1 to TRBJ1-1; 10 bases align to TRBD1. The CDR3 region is CASSGRDRGRVNTEAFF. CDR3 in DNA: TGTGCCAGCAGTGGGAGGGACAGGGGTAGGGTAAACACTGAAGCTTTCTTT.